A selection of T cell receptor beta chains follows, all from one sample in a study of blood T cell repertoires in COVID-19. Sequencing was performed with immunoSEQ multiplex PCR; in TCRdb, only in-frame clones are kept and a portion is missing. The sample carries some 250,000 clones, 86% recorded once. Sequenced material: peripheral blood. These receptors came from a man at least 80 years old with acute or convalescent COVID-19. The CDR3 runs from the conserved cysteine through the conserved F or W. The D gene is left open where the match is weak. Clone size is shown for a subset of rows, as once, few, many or a class of expanded clone.

d_call j_call clone_size v_call cdr3_aa cdr3_nt
TRBD1 TRBJ1-1 - TRBV6-2/TRBV6-3 CASSGTGANTEAFF TGTGCCAGCAGTGGAACAGGGGCGAACACTGAAGCTTTCTTT
- TRBJ1-5 few TRBV19 CASSTTVNQPQHF TGTGCCAGTAGTACCACGGTGAATCAGCCCCAGCATTTT
- TRBJ1-2 - TRBV5-1 CASSREGGPYGYTF TGCGCCAGCAGCCGGGAGGGGGGGCCCTATGGCTACACCTTC
TRBD1 TRBJ1-6 - TRBV25-1 CASSGQGSYNSPLHF TGTGCCAGCAGTGGACAGGGTTCCTATAATTCACCCCTCCACTTT
- TRBJ1-5 - TRBV5-1 CASSSEPYQPQHF TGCGCCAGCAGCTCCGAGCCTTATCAGCCCCAGCATTTT
- TRBJ1-5 - TRBV12-3/TRBV12-4 CASSVANQPQHF TGTGCCAGCTCCGTGGCCAATCAGCCCCAGCATTTT
TRBD1 TRBJ1-1 once TRBV3-1/TRBV3-2 CATSDRATEAFF TGTGCCACCTCCGACAGGGCCACTGAAGCTTTCTTT
- TRBJ2-1 - TRBV9 CASSAPGTVYNEQFF TGTGCCAGCAGCGCCCCAGGTACGGTCTACAATGAGCAGTTCTTC
TRBD2 TRBJ2-7 - TRBV5-1 CASSPRTSGRSKGYEQYF TGCGCCAGCAGCCCCAGGACTAGCGGGAGGTCTAAGGGGTACGAGCAGTACTTC
TRBD1 TRBJ2-2 - TRBV5-1 CASRTGLNTGELFF TGCGCCAGCCGGACAGGTTTAAACACCGGGGAGCTGTTTTTT
- TRBJ2-7 once TRBV25-1 CASSESTYEQYF TGTGCCAGCAGTGAGTCTACCTACGAGCAGTACTTC
TRBD1 TRBJ1-2 - TRBV6-2/TRBV6-3 CASSSPLTRQGGYGYTF TGTGCCAGCAGTTCACCCCTAACGAGACAGGGGGGTTATGGCTACACCTTC
TRBD2 TRBJ2-3 - TRBV19 CASSMGLATDTQYF TGTGCCAGTAGTATGGGACTAGCGACGGATACGCAGTATTTT
- TRBJ2-2 - TRBV4-3 CASSLNSGGQNTGELFF TGCGCCAGCAGCCTCAACTCCGGGGGGCAGAACACCGGGGAGCTGTTTTTT
- TRBJ1-5 - TRBV3-1/TRBV3-2 CASSRQGNQPQHF TGTGCCAGCAGTCGACAGGGCAATCAGCCCCAGCATTTT
- TRBJ1-5 - TRBV6-5 CASNLQDQPQHF TGTGCCAGCAACCTACAGGATCAGCCCCAGCATTTT
- TRBJ2-5 - TRBV5-1 CASSLSPAGETQYF TGCGCCAGCAGCCTCTCTCCAGCAGGAGAGACCCAGTACTTC
TRBD1 TRBJ1-5 - TRBV10-3 CAISLTGLANQPQHF TGTGCCATCAGTTTGACAGGGCTGGCCAATCAGCCCCAGCATTTT
TRBD2 TRBJ2-3 - TRBV5-1 CASSISGDTDTQYF TGCGCCAGCAGCATTAGCGGGGACACAGATACGCAGTATTTT
- TRBJ2-1 few TRBV19 CASRGQSGRIYEQFF TGTGCCAGTAGGGGCCAATCAGGGCGAATCTATGAGCAGTTCTTC
- TRBJ1-2 - TRBV29-1 CSVGGTGYTF TGCAGCGTTGGCGGGACGGGCTACACCTTC
TRBD2 TRBJ2-5 - TRBV19 CASSKLAGGGETQYF TGTGCCAGTAGTAAACTAGCGGGAGGTGGGGAGACCCAGTACTTC
- TRBJ1-6 - TRBV11-2 CASSLLRGVRSPLHF TGTGCCAGCAGCTTATTGCGGGGTGTGAGATCACCCCTCCACTTT
TRBD1 TRBJ1-6 - TRBV28 CASSRTGGGSPLHF TGTGCCAGCAGCCGAACAGGGGGAGGGTCACCCCTCCACTTT
- TRBJ2-2 - TRBV18 CASSPRATGELFF TGTGCCAGCTCACCGAGAGCCACCGGGGAGCTGTTTTTT
TRBD1 TRBJ2-2 - TRBV11-3 CARLNRTGYTGELFF TGTGCCAGGCTAAACCGGACAGGGTACACCGGGGAGCTGTTTTTT
TRBD1 TRBJ2-1 - TRBV18 CASSSSGTGAFEQFF TGTGCCAGCTCATCCTCCGGGACAGGGGCCTTTGAGCAGTTCTTC
- TRBJ2-1 few TRBV2 CATQVWNEQFF TGTGCCACCCAGGTTTGGAATGAGCAGTTCTTC
TRBD1 TRBJ1-6 - TRBV28 CASSFRRGQGSPLHF TGTGCCAGCAGTTTCCGCAGGGGGCAAGGTTCACCCCTCCACTTT
TRBD1 TRBJ1-5 - TRBV27 CASSPWTGVGQPQHF TGTGCCAGCAGTCCGTGGACAGGGGTCGGTCAGCCCCAGCATTTT
- TRBJ2-2 - TRBV6-5 CASSSLGELFF TGTGCCAGCTCCTCTTTGGGGGAGCTGTTTTTT
- TRBJ2-7 - TRBV7-7 CASSLGYGRGDEQYF TGTGCTAGCAGCTTAGGTTACGGGAGAGGCGACGAGCAGTACTTC
TRBD2 TRBJ2-3 once TRBV28 CASSPGGTSTDTQYF TGTGCCAGCAGCCCGGGAGGGACTAGCACAGATACGCAGTATTTT
TRBD1 TRBJ1-2 - TRBV2 CASSEARTGGYTF TGTGCCAGCAGTGAGGCCAGGACAGGAGGCTACACCTTC
TRBD1 TRBJ1-5 - TRBV28 CASSPTTQGASQPQHF TGTGCCAGCAGCCCTACAACACAGGGGGCAAGTCAGCCCCAGCATTTT
- TRBJ1-5 - TRBV6-5 CASSYSRLNNQPQHF TGTGCCAGCAGTTACTCGCGGCTTAACAATCAGCCCCAGCATTTT
- TRBJ1-6 - TRBV6-6 CASSYPPGDPPLHF TGTGCCAGCAGTTACCCACCCGGGGATCCACCCCTCCACTTT